The T cell receptor beta chain described here comes from a study of identical twins. MiXCR, run by TCRdb on the 5' RACE reads, gives a single entry per CDR3 protein. The table lists 750,000 to 950,000 distinct CDR3 sequences, 12% of them singletons, with about 1.5% in the top ten. J lost 7 bases, V lost 4 bases, and 5 bases had no gene match. CDR3 length: 13 amino acids. Per the germline V gene, CDR1 is SNHLY and CDR2 is FYNNEI. These data were also filed under a second study, of yellow fever vaccine responses in identical twins.

The V and J genes are TRBV2 and TRBJ2-7, with 9 bases lining up with TRBD1. Sequencing input: PBMCs. The TCR comes from a woman aged 18-30 years in good health. The CDR3 is CASSVQGAREQYV. In DNA form, the CDR3 reads TGTGCCAGCAGTGTACAGGGGGCGAGAGAGCAGTACGTC.